This entry lists 18 T cell receptor beta chains sequenced from one sample in a study of blood T cell repertoires in COVID-19. Profiling relied on immunoSEQ multiplex PCR, and the TCRdb table lists in-frame clones only, not all of them. The sample holds 100,000 to 120,000 clones, approximately 82% seen once. Source material: peripheral blood. The source of these receptors is an elderly woman with acute or convalescent COVID-19.

V usage is TRBV13 and J usage is TRBJ1-1; D gene uncertain. The ends were cut back, 5 bases at V and 0 bases at J, with 13 bases in the middle. Germline V gives CDR1 PRHDT, CDR2 FYEKMQ (reference sequence). This CDR3 is 15 amino acids long. The CDR3 protein is CASSTPHQMNTEAFF. The CDR3 DNA reads as TGTGCCAGCAGCACCCCACACCAGATGAACACTGAAGCTTTCTTT.

The chain joins TRBV18 to TRBJ1-5, with TRBD1 identical over 7 bases. Germline V gives CDR1 KGHSH, CDR2 LQKENI. J lost 4 bases, V lost 3 bases, and 3 bases had no gene match. This CDR3 is 14 amino acids long. The CDR3 protein is CASSPGQTNQPQHF. The CDR3 coding sequence is TGTGCCAGCTCACCGGGACAGACTAATCAGCCCCAGCATTTT.

The CDR3 here is CAISSQGTDTGELFF. The CDR3 bases are TGTGCCATCAGCAGCCAGGGGACGGACACCGGGGAGCTGTTTTTT. V and J are TRBV10-3 and TRBJ2-2, with a tentative D call TRBD1 (6 bases). Germline V CDR1 and CDR2: ENHRY, SYGVKD. Trimming removed 6 bases at V and 3 bases at J, with 14 bases between. This CDR3 is 15 amino acids long.

The chain couples TRBV2 to TRBJ2-5; 7 bases map to TRBD2. V was clipped by 7 bases and J by 4 bases; unmatched bases: 12. The CDR3 extends over 15 amino acids. Germline lookup yields CDR1 SNHLY and CDR2 FYNNEI. The chain's CDR3 is CASTSLGLGGETQYF. The DNA for the CDR3 is TGTGCCAGCACCTCCTTAGGACTAGGAGGAGAGACCCAGTACTTC.

The V and J genes are TRBV4-1 and TRBJ2-1; 8 bases line up with TRBD2. J was trimmed by 0 bases and V by 4 bases; bases with no gene match: 5. Germline-derived CDR1 and CDR2 are MGHRA and YSYEKL. CDR3 length equals 16 residues. The CDR3 is CASSPVAGSSYNEQFF. The CDR3 nucleotides are TGCGCCAGCAGCCCCGTAGCGGGGAGCTCCTACAATGAGCAGTTCTTC.

There are a few counts of this clone. The rearrangement links TRBV19 to TRBJ1-3; 8 nucleotides agree with TRBD1. V shed 7 bases, J shed 1 base, and the junction held 21 bases outside the gene matches. Germline V gene sequence: CDR1 LNHDA, CDR2 SQIVND (reference sequence). This CDR3 has 20 residues. CDR3 in DNA: TGTGCCAGTACCCTCTACCCGACAGGGGCTACCCATCCTTCTGGAAACACCATATATTTT. It specifies CASTLYPTGATHPSGNTIYF.

V is TRBV5-1 and J is TRBJ1-1; D perhaps matches TRBD1 (6 bases). The CDR3 spans 12 residues. CDR1 and CDR2 (germline): SGHRS, YFSETQ. Deletions cut 4 bases from V and 11 bases from J, with 15 bases between. The CDR3 reads CASSPATGQAFF. The CDR3 DNA is TGCGCCAGCAGCCCAGCTACAGGGCAGGCTTTCTTT.

The J gene is TRBJ1-6, the V gene TRBV6-5; D is perhaps TRBD1 (5 bases). This CDR3 contains 13 residues. The V end was cut by 8 bases, the J end by 7 bases, with 12 bases between. The germline V gene encodes CDR1 MNHEY and CDR2 SVGAGI. The CDR3 DNA follows: TGTGCCAGCTTAGATACAGGAAATTCACCCCTCCACTTT. The encoded protein is CASLDTGNSPLHF.

The V and J genes are TRBV5-1 and TRBJ2-3, with 7 nucleotides matching TRBD2. The V and J ends lost 0 bases and 2 bases, in that order; junction bases with no gene match: 9. The CDR3 covers 17 residues. Germline V gene data show CDR1 as SGHRS and CDR2 as YFSETQ. CDR3 sequence: CASSLEGGREPTDTQYF. The CDR3 DNA reads as TGCGCCAGCAGCTTGGAGGGCGGGCGGGAGCCCACAGATACGCAGTATTTT.

The chain joins TRBV28 to TRBJ2-1; possibly TRBD2 for D (6 bases). Deletions cut 6 bases from V and 0 bases from J, with 12 bases between. Germline assignment: CDR1 MDHEN and CDR2 SYDVKM. CDR3 length: 15 residues. CDR3 bases: TGTGCCAGCAGGGGCGGGGTGGGCTCCTACAATGAGCAGTTCTTC. The encoded protein is CASRGGVGSYNEQFF.

CDR3 sequence reads: CASSRAADTTDTQYF. The CDR3 DNA follows: TGTGCCAGCAGCAGGGCGGCGGACACCACAGATACGCAGTATTTT. The V gene is TRBV28, the J gene TRBJ2-3, with D possibly TRBD1 on 5 matching bases. The CDR3 runs to 15 residues. V was cut by 6 bases and J by 2 bases, with 15 bases left in between. The germline V gene has CDR1 MDHEN and CDR2 SYDVKM.

The chain has TRBV29-1 and TRBJ2-3; D may be TRBD2 (6 bases). Germline CDR1 and CDR2: SQVTM and ANQGSEA. This CDR3 comprises 12 residues. The V end was cut by 7 bases, the J end by 2 bases, with 10 bases between. The CDR3 sequence: CSGRDSTDTQYF. CDR3 DNA: TGCAGCGGACGGGACTCCACAGATACGCAGTATTTT.

The CDR3 nucleotides read TGTGCCAGCAGCCCAAGGACTAGCGGGAGTATTATAGATACGCAGTATTTT. It specifies CASSPRTSGSIIDTQYF. The chain employs TRBV7-9 and TRBJ2-3, with 13 bases aligning to TRBD2. Germline V gene data show CDR1 as SEHNR and CDR2 as FQNEAQ (reference sequence). V dropped 5 bases and J dropped 5; count of bases not matched to a gene: 10. This CDR3 region has 17 residues.

The chain recombines TRBV18 with TRBJ1-2; D remains ambiguous. Germline values: CDR1 KGHSH, CDR2 LQKENI. This CDR3 has 13 amino acids. V shed 2 bases and J shed 6 bases, with 10 bases lying between them. The CDR3 is CASSPWTLDGYTF. CDR3 coding DNA: TGTGCCAGCTCACCATGGACTCTTGATGGCTACACCTTC.

This clone was seen at least ten times. The same CDR3 is also encoded by other DNA sequences in this sample. V is TRBV3-1 (or the pseudogene TRBV3-2) and J is TRBJ2-2, with D possibly matching TRBD1 (6 bases). The CDR3 totals 13 residues. Trimming removed 8 bases from V and 1 base from J, with 8 bases in between. Germline CDR1 and CDR2: LGHDT and YNNKEL (reference sequence). CDR3: CASRTVNTGELFF. The CDR3 region has the DNA TGTGCCAGCCGGACAGTGAACACCGGGGAGCTGTTTTTT.

The chain has TRBV6-1 and TRBJ2-2; 9 nucleotides match TRBD2. CDR3 size: 16 residues. V shed 2 bases, J shed 5 bases, and the junction held 6 bases outside the gene matches. Germline V lookup: CDR1 MNHNS, CDR2 SASEGT. CDR3 nucleotides: TGTGCCAGCAGTGAACGGCGGGGGGGCCGTACCGGGGAGCTGTTTTTT. It encodes CASSERRGGRTGELFF.

The gene calls are TRBV5-6 and TRBJ1-4; possible D gene TRBD1, 6 bases. The CDR3 covers 18 residues. The V end was cut by 4 bases, the J end by 2 bases, with 21 bases between. Germline CDR1 and CDR2: SGHDT and YYEEEE. The chain's CDR3 is CASSRPPEGELTNEKLFF. In DNA form, the CDR3 reads TGTGCCAGCAGCCGCCCCCCCGAGGGGGAACTGACTAATGAAAAACTGTTTTTT.

This sequence joins TRBV7-2 and TRBJ1-2, with 7 bases matching TRBD1. CDR1 SGHTA and CDR2 FQGNSA come from the germline V gene. This CDR3 is built from 13 residues. The trim removed 4 bases at V and 8 bases at J, leaving 7 bases unmatched. CDR3 amino acids: CASSSRQGGGYTF. CDR3 sequence (DNA): TGTGCCAGCAGCTCGCGACAGGGCGGGGGCTACACCTTC.